A selection of T cell receptor beta chains follows, all from one sample in a study of PD-1 blockade in classical Hodgkin lymphoma. Measured with immunoSEQ multiplex PCR; TCRdb has only the in-frame clones, and not every one. In the table there are approximately 12,000 clones, roughly 77% of which are singletons. The starting material was peripheral blood mononuclear cells (PBMCs), obtained at baseline. These receptors originate from a human donor with classical Hodgkin lymphoma. CDR3s include the opening cysteine and the closing phenylalanine or tryptophan. The D gene is left open where the match is weak. Clone size is shown for a subset of rows, as once, few, many or a class of expanded clone.

TRBV14	TRBJ2-2	few	NA	CASSLQGRGELFF	TGTGCCAGCAGCCTTCAGGGGCGGGGGGAGCTGTTTTTT
TRBV28	TRBJ2-3	NA	NA	CASSPSTLAVTDTQYF	TGTGCCAGCAGTCCATCTACCCTGGCTGTCACAGATACGCAGTATTTT
TRBV5-8	TRBJ2-7	NA	NA	CASSLFAYEQYF	TGTGCCAGCAGCTTATTTGCCTACGAGCAGTACTTC
TRBV28	TRBJ1-5	NA	NA	CASTHRAHNQPQHF	TGTGCCAGCACCCACAGGGCTCACAATCAGCCCCAGCATTTT
TRBV28	TRBJ1-1	NA	NA	CASSLVQGNTEAFF	TGTGCCAGCAGTTTAGTACAGGGGAACACTGAAGCTTTCTTT
TRBV7-8	TRBJ1-2	NA	NA	CASSLARQGVGGYTF	TGTGCCAGCAGCTTAGCGCGGCAGGGAGTTGGTGGCTACACCTTC
TRBV10-3	TRBJ1-1	NA	NA	CAISDLQGRAEAFF	TGTGCCATCAGTGACTTACAGGGTCGCGCTGAAGCTTTCTTT
TRBV10-3	TRBJ1-5	NA	NA	CAISESGGPQPQHF	TGTGCCATCAGTGAGTCTGGAGGGCCCCAGCCCCAGCATTTT
TRBV11-2	TRBJ2-3	NA	NA	CASSLEGRGGSTDTQYF	TGTGCCAGCAGCTTAGAGGGGCGGGGCGGCAGCACAGATACGCAGTATTTT
TRBV19	TRBJ2-1	NA	NA	CASSISANYNEQFF	TGTGCCAGTAGTATCTCGGCGAACTACAATGAGCAGTTCTTC
TRBV10-3	TRBJ2-2	once	TRBD1	CATQSGQFTGELFF	TGTGCCACACAGTCGGGACAGTTCACCGGGGAGCTGTTTTTT
TRBV11-2	TRBJ2-7	NA	NA	CASSLGVEQYF	TGTGCCAGCAGCCTTGGGGTAGAGCAGTACTTC
TRBV7-2	TRBJ2-3	few	NA	CASSLMWDSDTQYF	TGTGCCAGCAGCTTAATGTGGGATTCAGATACGCAGTATTTT
TRBV7-8	TRBJ1-5	NA	NA	CASSLGDRSYQPQHF	TGTGCCAGCAGCTTAGGTGACCGTAGCTATCAGCCCCAGCATTTT
TRBV7-2	TRBJ2-5	once	NA	CASSTHIAGRQETQYF	TGTGCCAGCAGCACCCACATCGCGGGTCGCCAAGAGACCCAGTACTTC
TRBV9	TRBJ1-2	few	NA	CASSVDLGANYGYTF	TGTGCCAGCAGCGTAGATCTGGGGGCTAACTATGGCTACACCTTC
TRBV5-1	TRBJ1-3	NA	NA	CASSRQGSGNTIYF	TGCGCCAGCAGCCGTCAGGGTTCTGGAAACACCATATATTTT
TRBV6-5	TRBJ1-2	NA	NA	CASSHLYGRDGYTF	TGTGCCAGCAGTCATTTGTATGGTCGCGATGGCTACACCTTC
TRBV7-7	TRBJ2-2	NA	TRBD1	CASSGQGSGELFF	TGTGCTAGCAGCGGACAGGGGTCAGGGGAGCTGTTTTTT
TRBV27	TRBJ2-1	NA	TRBD2	CASSSSGGPYNEQFF	TGTGCCAGCAGTTCTAGCGGGGGCCCCTACAATGAGCAGTTCTTC
TRBV7-3	TRBJ1-1	NA	NA	CASSFGPNTEAFF	TGTGCCAGCAGCTTTGGACCGAATACCGAAGCTTTCTTT
TRBV4-1	TRBJ2-7	NA	NA	CASSQNTPPYEQYF	TGCGCCAGCAGCCAGAACACCCCCCCCTACGAGCAGTACTTC
TRBV5-4	TRBJ1-2	once	TRBD1	CASSRTGQVYGYTF	TGTGCCAGCAGCAGAACGGGACAGGTCTATGGCTACACCTTC
TRBV4-3	TRBJ2-3	NA	TRBD2	CASSQAAIAGGPNTQYF	TGCGCCAGCAGCCAAGCTGCGATAGCGGGGGGGCCGAATACGCAGTATTTT
TRBV11-3	TRBJ2-3	NA	NA	CASSFSAYATDTQYF	TGTGCCAGCAGCTTTTCCGCGTACGCGACAGATACGCAGTATTTT
TRBV5-8	TRBJ2-3	NA	TRBD2	CASSFSGAGTDTQYF	TGTGCCAGCAGCTTTAGCGGGGCCGGCACAGATACGCAGTATTTT
TRBV2	TRBJ1-3	NA	NA	CASKPLSGNTIYF	TGTGCCAGCAAACCGCTCTCTGGAAACACCATATATTTT
TRBV30	TRBJ2-7	NA	NA	CAWSVLSWGYEQYF	TGTGCCTGGAGTGTTCTCTCGTGGGGCTACGAGCAGTACTTC
TRBV21-1	TRBJ1-5	once	NA	CASSKGRRRRQFSNQPQHF	TGTGCCAGCAGCAAAGGTAGGCGCCGCAGACAGTTTAGCAATCAGCCCCAGCATTTT
TRBV6-5	TRBJ2-7	NA	TRBD1	CASSYYLDRAGHEQYF	TGTGCCAGCAGTTACTACCTGGACAGGGCTGGACACGAGCAGTACTTC
TRBV7-2	TRBJ1-5	NA	NA	CASSLVVDSNQPQHF	TGTGCCAGCAGCTTAGTAGTGGACAGCAATCAGCCCCAGCATTTT
TRBV6-1	TRBJ1-6	once	NA	CASNDRPNSPLHF	TGTGCCAGCAACGACAGGCCTAATTCACCCCTCCACTTT
TRBV19	TRBJ2-5	NA	TRBD2	CASSIGAGTSGLETQYF	TGTGCCAGTAGTATAGGTGCCGGGACTAGCGGCCTAGAGACCCAGTACTTC
TRBV18	TRBJ2-7	once	NA	CASSLTGTPTYEQYF	TGTGCCAGCTCACTTACCGGGACACCGACCTACGAGCAGTACTTC
TRBV5-4	TRBJ1-2	once	NA	CASSLDGTYGYTF	TGTGCCAGCAGCTTGGACGGAACCTATGGCTACACCTTC
TRBV7-9	TRBJ1-6	NA	NA	CASSLDLDSPLHF	TGTGCCAGCAGCTTAGATCTGGATTCACCCCTCCACTTT
TRBV19	TRBJ1-1	NA	NA	CASSTQVNTEAFF	TGTGCCAGTAGTACACAGGTAAACACTGAAGCTTTCTTT
TRBV4-3	TRBJ1-2	NA	TRBD1	CASSQEPQGARGYTF	TGCGCCAGCAGCCAAGAGCCCCAGGGGGCTCGTGGCTACACCTTC
TRBV5-5	TRBJ1-1	NA	TRBD1	CASSPSGQGAFF	TGTGCCAGCAGCCCTTCGGGACAGGGGGCTTTCTTT
TRBV5-5	TRBJ2-4	NA	NA	CASSLGPAKNIQYF	TGTGCCAGCAGCTTGGGTCCAGCCAAAAACATTCAGTACTTC
TRBV19	TRBJ2-1	NA	TRBD2	CASSIVYERGALTWQFF	TGTGCCAGTAGTATAGTTTATGAGCGGGGGGCTCTAACGTGGCAGTTCTTC